This TCR beta chain derives from a study of T cells in Graves' hyperthyroidism and ophthalmopathy. This clonotype was picked up many times. From RNA transcripts, TCR beta CDR3 regions were amplified. TCR CDR3 regions were first amplified by RT-PCR with HTBI primers. MiXCR was run by TCRdb on the multiplex PCR reads, yielding one entry per CDR3 protein. The data show 490,000 or so distinct CDR3 sequences, approximately 20% seen once. The CDR3 runs to 17 residues. CDR1 and CDR2 (germline): SGHVS, FQNEAQ. V gave up 3 bases and J gave up 6 bases; unmatched junction bases: 9. Sequenced material: blood. The clonotype originates from a middle-aged man with Graves' ophthalmopathy. This chain connects TRBV7-8 to TRBJ2-2, with 11 bases identical to TRBD2. The CDR3 DNA sequence: TGTGCCAGCAGCTTTTCGGTTACTAGCGGGAGCGCCGGGGAGCTGTTTTTT. Encoded protein: CASSFSVTSGSAGELFF.